A selection of T cell receptor beta chains follows, all from one sample in a study of molecular identifiers for immune sequencing clone quantification. TCRdb passed the PCR reads through MiXCR, listing each CDR3 protein once. The data hold around 470,000 distinct CDR3 sequences, with around 25% observed a single time. Sequenced sample: naive CD8+ T cells from blood, with Jurkat cell RNA spiked in. The receptor source for this set is a human donor in good health. Some libraries in this study had Jurkat cell RNA spiked in. Both conserved end residues are part of each CDR3. Fields, in order: CDR3 length, V gene, CDR3 protein.

len: 15; v_gene: TRBV28; CDR3aa: CASSGDGGPTNEQFF
len: 16; v_gene: TRBV4-3; CDR3aa: CASSPGLAGGPYEQYF
len: 15; v_gene: TRBV2; CDR3aa: CASSESPGQGYEQYF
len: 14; v_gene: TRBV7-9; CDR3aa: CASSLGAVLYEQYF
len: 15; v_gene: TRBV4-2; CDR3aa: CASSSHPGEDYEQYF
len: 14; v_gene: TRBV5-8; CDR3aa: CASSTTGQVGEQYF
len: 21; v_gene: TRBV21-1; CDR3aa: CASSKGGQGLAYKWGKNIQYF
len: 13; v_gene: TRBV27; CDR3aa: CASKGGLDEKLFF
len: 16; v_gene: TRBV7-3; CDR3aa: CASSPGTSAYTDTQYF
len: 14; v_gene: TRBV28; CDR3aa: CASSLTGGGYGYTF
len: 17; v_gene: TRBV9; CDR3aa: CASSALGGGIGKTEAFF
len: 15; v_gene: TRBV4-2; CDR3aa: CASSQDAAGAQPQHF
len: 12; v_gene: TRBV28; CDR3aa: CASSLAGDTQYF
len: 11; v_gene: TRBV20-1; CDR3aa: CSAGPENIQYF
len: 18; v_gene: TRBV20-1; CDR3aa: CSARDPRSLAGYTDTQYF
len: 14; v_gene: TRBV2; CDR3aa: CASIMELALDEQFF
len: 15; v_gene: TRBV10-3; CDR3aa: CAISEAGLSSYEQYF
len: 14; v_gene: TRBV7-6; CDR3aa: CASSFDSPNEKLFF
len: 16; v_gene: TRBV9; CDR3aa: CASSLNGESTNEKLFF
len: 17; v_gene: TRBV7-9; CDR3aa: CASSSRTLAASYNEQFF
len: 15; v_gene: TRBV5-6; CDR3aa: CASSLDTETQGTQYF
len: 12; v_gene: TRBV11-3; CDR3aa: CASSSWGGELFF
len: 12; v_gene: TRBV7-9; CDR3aa: CASSDHFNEQFF
len: 14; v_gene: TRBV14; CDR3aa: CASSHGQGNTEAFF
len: 15; v_gene: TRBV6-6; CDR3aa: CATFEGLAGVETQYF
len: 14; v_gene: TRBV27; CDR3aa: CASSLTAMNTEAFF
len: 16; v_gene: TRBV7-9; CDR3aa: CASSPPAHLNTGELFF
len: 16; v_gene: TRBV4-3; CDR3aa: CASSLTGGLANEKLFF
len: 14; v_gene: TRBV3-1; CDR3aa: CASSHTQTNTEAFF
len: 12; v_gene: TRBV7-9; CDR3aa: CASSLKRDEQYF
len: 15; v_gene: TRBV4-2; CDR3aa: CASSARDRLNQPQHF
len: 15; v_gene: TRBV7-9; CDR3aa: CASSRPGTGVFEQYF
len: 17; v_gene: TRBV6-5; CDR3aa: CASSPFLAGEEDYKQYF
len: 14; v_gene: TRBV7-9; CDR3aa: CASSGVRGQETQYF
len: 14; v_gene: TRBV7-8; CDR3aa: CASSFLSGGETQYF
len: 14; v_gene: TRBV5-4; CDR3aa: CASSFSGQTYEQYF
len: 13; v_gene: TRBV20-1; CDR3aa: CSAAGPDTDTQYF
len: 15; v_gene: TRBV19; CDR3aa: CASSIGSRGRQPQHF
len: 13; v_gene: TRBV27; CDR3aa: CASSLQKNTEAFF